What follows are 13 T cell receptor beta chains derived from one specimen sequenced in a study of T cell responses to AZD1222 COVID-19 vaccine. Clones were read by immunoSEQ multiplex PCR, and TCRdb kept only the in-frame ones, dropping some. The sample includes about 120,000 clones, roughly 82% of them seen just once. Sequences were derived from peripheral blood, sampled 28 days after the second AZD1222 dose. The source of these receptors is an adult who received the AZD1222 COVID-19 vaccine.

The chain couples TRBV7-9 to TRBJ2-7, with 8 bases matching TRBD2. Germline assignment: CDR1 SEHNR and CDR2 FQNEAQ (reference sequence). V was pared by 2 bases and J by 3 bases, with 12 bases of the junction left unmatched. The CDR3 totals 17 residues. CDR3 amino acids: CASSLNSLGTRNYEQYF. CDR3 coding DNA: TGTGCCAGCAGCTTAAATTCTTTGGGGACTAGAAACTACGAGCAGTACTTC.

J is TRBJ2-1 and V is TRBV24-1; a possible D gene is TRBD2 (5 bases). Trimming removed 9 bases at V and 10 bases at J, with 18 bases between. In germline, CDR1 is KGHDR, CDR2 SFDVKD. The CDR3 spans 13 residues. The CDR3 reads CATGLEQYREQFF. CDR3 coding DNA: TGTGCCACCGGACTTGAACAATATAGGGAGCAGTTCTTC.

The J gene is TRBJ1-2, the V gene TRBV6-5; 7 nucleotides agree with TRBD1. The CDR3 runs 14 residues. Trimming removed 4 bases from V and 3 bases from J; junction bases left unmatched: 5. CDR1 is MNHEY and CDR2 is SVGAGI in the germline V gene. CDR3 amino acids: CASSFDQGDYGYTF. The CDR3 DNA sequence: TGTGCCAGCAGTTTCGATCAGGGGGACTATGGCTACACCTTC.

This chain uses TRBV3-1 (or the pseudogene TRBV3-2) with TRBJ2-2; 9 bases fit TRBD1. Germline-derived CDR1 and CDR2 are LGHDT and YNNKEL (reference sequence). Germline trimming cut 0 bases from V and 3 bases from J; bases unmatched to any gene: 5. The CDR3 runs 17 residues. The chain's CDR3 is CASSQEDRGGDTGELFF. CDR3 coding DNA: TGTGCCAGCAGCCAAGAGGACAGGGGAGGCGACACCGGGGAGCTGTTTTTT.

CDR3 DNA sequence: TGTGCCTCGTGGAGAGGAGAGACCCAGTACTTC. Its translation is CASWRGETQYF. The chain joins TRBV24-1 to TRBJ2-5; D remains unclear. CDR1 is KGHDR, CDR2 SFDVKD, per germline. V was trimmed by 12 bases and J by 4 bases, leaving 11 bases between them. The CDR3 has 11 residues.

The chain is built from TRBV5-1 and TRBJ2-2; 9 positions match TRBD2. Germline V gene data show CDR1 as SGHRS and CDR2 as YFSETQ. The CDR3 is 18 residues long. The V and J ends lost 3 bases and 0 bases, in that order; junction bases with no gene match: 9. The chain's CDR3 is CASSSTFSGGANTGELFF. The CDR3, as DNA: TGCGCCAGCAGCTCCACTTTTAGCGGGGGCGCGAACACCGGGGAGCTGTTTTTT.

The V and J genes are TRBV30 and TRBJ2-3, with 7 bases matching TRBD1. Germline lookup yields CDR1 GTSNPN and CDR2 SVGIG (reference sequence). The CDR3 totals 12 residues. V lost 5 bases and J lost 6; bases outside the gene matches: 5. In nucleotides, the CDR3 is TGTGCCTGGGCAGGGACAGCCGATACGCAGTATTTT. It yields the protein CAWAGTADTQYF.

CDR3 bases: TGTGCCAGTAGTATTGAAGCGGGGGCGAGGAATGAGCAGTTCTTC. Translation gives CASSIEAGARNEQFF. V gene TRBV19 combines with J gene TRBJ2-1; 8 bases line up with TRBD2. J gave up 7 bases and V 3 bases, and 8 bases lay outside the gene matches. The CDR3 contains 15 residues. Per germline, CDR1 LNHDA and CDR2 SQIVND (reference sequence).

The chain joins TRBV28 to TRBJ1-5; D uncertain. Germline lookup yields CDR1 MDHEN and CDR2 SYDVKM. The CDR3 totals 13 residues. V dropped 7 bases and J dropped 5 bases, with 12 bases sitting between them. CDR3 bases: TGTGCCAGCACTCTCCAGGAGCATCAGCCCCAGCATTTT. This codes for CASTLQEHQPQHF.

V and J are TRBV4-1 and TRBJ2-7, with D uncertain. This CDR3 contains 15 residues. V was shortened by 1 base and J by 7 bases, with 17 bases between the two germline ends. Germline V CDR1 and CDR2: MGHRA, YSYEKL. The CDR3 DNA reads TGCGCCAGCAGCCAAGTTTTTAGTGGGGAATGGGAGCAGTACTTC. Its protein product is CASSQVFSGEWEQYF.

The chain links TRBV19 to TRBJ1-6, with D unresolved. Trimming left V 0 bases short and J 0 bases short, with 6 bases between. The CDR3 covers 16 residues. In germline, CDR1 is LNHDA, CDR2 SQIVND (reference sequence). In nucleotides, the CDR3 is TGTGCCAGTAGTATAGAGATTAGCTCCTATAATTCACCCCTCCACTTT. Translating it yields CASSIEISSYNSPLHF.

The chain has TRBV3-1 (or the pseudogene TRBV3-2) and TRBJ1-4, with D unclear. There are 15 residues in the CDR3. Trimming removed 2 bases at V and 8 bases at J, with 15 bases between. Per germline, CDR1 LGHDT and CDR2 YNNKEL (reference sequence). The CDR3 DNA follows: TGTGCCAGCAGCCAATTTCCCCAGCTAGGCGAAAAACTGTTTTTT. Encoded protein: CASSQFPQLGEKLFF.

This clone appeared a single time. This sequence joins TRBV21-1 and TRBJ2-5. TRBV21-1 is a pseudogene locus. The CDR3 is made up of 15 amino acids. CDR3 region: CASGQGGARSETQYF. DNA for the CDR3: TGTGCCAGCGGCCAGGGGGGGGCGAGGTCAGAGACCCAGTACTTC.